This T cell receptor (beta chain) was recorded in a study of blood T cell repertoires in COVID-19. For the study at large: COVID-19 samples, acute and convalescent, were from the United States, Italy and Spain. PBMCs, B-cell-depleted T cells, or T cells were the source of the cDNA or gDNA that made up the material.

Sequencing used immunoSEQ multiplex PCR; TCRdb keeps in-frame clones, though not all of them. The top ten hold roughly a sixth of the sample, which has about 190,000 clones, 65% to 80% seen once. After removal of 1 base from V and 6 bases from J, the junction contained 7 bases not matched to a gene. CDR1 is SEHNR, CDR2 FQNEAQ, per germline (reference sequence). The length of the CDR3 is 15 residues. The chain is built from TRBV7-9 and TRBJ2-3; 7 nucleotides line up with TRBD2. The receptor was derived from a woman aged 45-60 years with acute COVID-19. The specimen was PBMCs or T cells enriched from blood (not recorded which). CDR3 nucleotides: TGTGCCAGCAGCTTAGGGGCTAGCGGACTTGATACGCAGTATTTT. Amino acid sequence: CASSLGASGLDTQYF.